Listed here are 26 T cell receptor beta chains from one sample, sequenced in a study of cytomegalovirus exposure and HLA in healthy donors (dated by TCRdb to about 2017). The library was generated by the immunoSEQ multiplex PCR assay. A mixture of 60 forward primers for TCR Vbeta segments and 13 reverse primers for TCR Jbeta segments was used in the multiplex PCR. Entries here come from immuneACCESS through TCRdb and include only in-frame sequences with V and J called. Some clones fail to appear in such tables; in the studies checked, an unresolved V gene covers under half of the shortfall, and the cause of the remainder is unknown. The sample records tens of thousands of clones, roughly 76% of which are singletons. Jointly, the top ten make up under 9% of the sample. Specimen: PBMCs. All receptors come from a man in his 60s in good health and CMV-seropositive.

The genes are TRBV6-5 and TRBJ1-2; no firm D call. CDR1 and CDR2 from the germline V gene are MNHEY and SVGAGI. Deletions cut 2 bases from V and 7 bases from J, with 11 bases between. The CDR3 consists of 13 residues. The CDR3 loop reads CASSYRGLTGYTF. The CDR3 bases are TGTGCCAGCAGTTACCGGGGTTTGACTGGCTACACCTTC.

The gene calls are TRBV27 and TRBJ2-7; D unclear. Trimming removed 2 bases at V and 2 bases at J, with 7 bases between. CDR1 is MNHEY and CDR2 is SMNVEV in the germline V gene (reference sequence). This CDR3 has 13 residues. CDR3 DNA: TGTGCCAGCAGTTTAAAGAGGACCTACGAGCAGTACTTC. This codes for CASSLKRTYEQYF.

The V call is TRBV11-2, the J call TRBJ2-2, with 9 nucleotides matching TRBD1. V lost 5 bases, J lost 6 bases, and 4 bases stayed unmatched. Germline V gene sequence: CDR1 SGHAT, CDR2 FQNNGV. CDR3 length: 14 residues. CDR3 in amino acids: CASSKQGAAGELFF. CDR3 DNA: TGTGCCAGCAGCAAACAGGGGGCCGCCGGGGAGCTGTTTTTT.

This chain joins TRBV6-1 and TRBJ2-4; D is unresolved. The CDR3 is 14 residues long. The germline V and J ends were trimmed by 6 bases and 0 bases, with 9 bases remaining between them. CDR1 and CDR2 (germline): MNHNS, SASEGT. CDR3 region: CASSRVLAKNIQYF. DNA of the CDR3: TGTGCCAGCAGCCGGGTTCTAGCCAAAAACATTCAGTACTTC.

The chain couples TRBV5-8 to TRBJ2-2, with D perhaps matching TRBD2 (5 bases). Germline V gene lookup returns CDR1 SGHTS and CDR2 YDEGEE. This CDR3 is built from 15 residues. Trimming took 1 base from V and 6 from J, leaving 13 bases between them. CDR3 sequence reads: CASSLYAEGPGELFF. The CDR3 nucleotides read TGTGCCAGCAGCTTGTACGCCGAGGGTCCCGGGGAGCTGTTTTTT.

The rearrangement joins TRBV27 to TRBJ2-3; D is unclear. The CDR3 is 14 residues long. Trimming pared 0 bases from V and 2 bases from J, leaving 6 bases between. Germline CDR1 and CDR2: MNHEY and SMNVEV (reference sequence). The CDR3 reads CASSLSIATDTQYF. The CDR3, as DNA: TGTGCCAGCAGTTTATCCATAGCCACAGATACGCAGTATTTT.

The chain joins TRBV21-1 to TRBJ2-1; the table gives TRBD2 as D, unverified against the DNA. TRBV21-1 is flagged as a pseudogene. CDR3 length equals 16 residues. For the CDR3, the DNA is TGTGCCAGCAGCAAGGGGGGGCGGGACGACGGCAATGAGCAGTTCTTC. It translates to CASSKGGRDDGNEQFF.

Note on this clone: A junction boundary mismatches the germline segment, possibly from a read error. The chain employs TRBV7-7 and TRBJ2-7; no clear D gene. The CDR3 sequence is 13 residues long. Per germline, CDR1 SSHAT and CDR2 FNYEAQ (reference sequence). This CDR3 is CASSFSPSYEQYF. In DNA form, the CDR3 reads TGTGCTAGCAGCTTCAGTCCCTCCTACGAGCAGTACTTC.

DNA of the CDR3: TGTGCCAGCAGCCAAGAGGCTAGCGGGAGGGCCGGCACCGGGGAGCTGTTTTTT. It codes for CASSQEASGRAGTGELFF. The chain recombines TRBV4-2 with TRBJ2-2, with 12 bases lining up with TRBD2. Unmatched junction bases numbered 6, after V lost 0 bases and J lost 4 bases. This CDR3 comprises 18 residues. Germline V gives CDR1 LGHNA, CDR2 YNFKEQ.

The chain combines TRBV6-5 with TRBJ2-7; TRBD1 aligns across 7 bases. CDR3 length equals 12 residues. V was clipped by 0 bases and J by 11 bases; unmatched bases: 4. Per the germline V gene, CDR1 is MNHEY and CDR2 is SVGAGI. This CDR3 reads CASSYSTGPKYF. The DNA for the CDR3 is TGTGCCAGCAGTTACTCGACAGGGCCAAAGTACTTC.

The chain is built from TRBV6-5 and TRBJ2-3; no definite D call. CDR3 length equals 15 residues. Looked up from germline, CDR1 is MNHEY and CDR2 is SVGAGI. Between the trimmed V and J ends, which lost 4 bases and 0 bases, there was a span of 11 bases. In DNA, the CDR3 is TGTGCCAGCAGTTTTCAGGCGACCAGCACAGATACGCAGTATTTT. Protein: CASSFQATSTDTQYF.

The J gene is TRBJ2-5, the V gene TRBV11-3; TRBD1 matches at 7 bases. The CDR3 sequence is 13 residues long. The V and J ends lost 3 bases and 5 bases, in that order; junction bases with no gene match: 3. CDR1 is SGHNT and CDR2 is YENEEA in the germline V gene. For the CDR3, the DNA is TGTGCCAGCAGCTTGACAGGGAAGGAGACCCAGTACTTC. Protein: CASSLTGKETQYF.

The chain couples TRBV9 to TRBJ1-1; D gene ambiguous. The V gene lost 3 bases and the J gene lost 6 bases, with 3 bases spanning the gap. CDR3 length: 10 residues. The germline V gene encodes CDR1 SGDLS and CDR2 YYNGEE. The CDR3 sequence is CASSASEAFF. The CDR3 DNA sequence: TGTGCCAGCAGCGCTTCTGAAGCTTTCTTT.

The chain joins TRBV6-5 to TRBJ1-1; D is possibly TRBD1 (6 bases). Germline CDR1 MNHEY, CDR2 SVGAGI. The ends were cut back, 6 bases at V and 2 bases at J, with 10 bases in the middle. The CDR3 is made up of 13 amino acids. CDR3 in DNA: TGTGCCAGCAGCCAGGGGCGTAACACTGAAGCTTTCTTT. Translated, it gives CASSQGRNTEAFF.

This clone was detected once. One junction end disagrees with the germline gene, perhaps due to a read error. This chain links TRBV7-7 with TRBJ2-1; 9 bases fit TRBD1. The CDR3 contains 16 residues. Germline V gives CDR1 SSHAT, CDR2 FNYEAQ (reference sequence). The CDR3: CASSLEDRGGYNEQFF. CDR3 nucleotide sequence: TGTGCTAGCAGCTTAGAGGACAGGGGAGGATACAATGAGCAGTTCTTC.

This clone appeared once. This CDR3 is CASSPPGSGTQYF. CDR3 in DNA: TGCGCCAGCAGCCCTCCCGGGAGTGGTACGCAGTATTTT. V gene TRBV5-1 combines with J gene TRBJ2-3; D may be TRBD2 (6 bases). CDR3 length equals 13 residues. V lost 4 bases, J lost 8 bases, and 14 bases lay in between. Per germline, CDR1 SGHRS and CDR2 YFSETQ.

This clone has just a few counts. The chain recombines TRBV6-6 with TRBJ2-5, with 8 bases aligning to TRBD1. The germline V gene has CDR1 MNHNY and CDR2 SVGAGI (reference sequence). The CDR3 runs 15 residues. The junction had 4 bases not matched to a gene; V was cut back by 1 base and J by 3 bases. The chain's CDR3 is CASSYYRGDKETQYF. DNA of the CDR3: TGTGCCAGCAGTTACTACAGGGGGGACAAAGAGACCCAGTACTTC.

Turning to this clone: The sample has other DNA sequences that encode this CDR3 too. Here the CDR3 reads CASSELAGSYNEQFF. The CDR3 nucleotides are TGTGCCAGCAGTGAACTAGCGGGATCATACAATGAGCAGTTCTTC. The V call is TRBV6-1, the J call TRBJ2-1; TRBD2 matches at 9 bases. Germline CDR1 is MNHNS and CDR2 is SASEGT. With 2 bases clipped from V and 4 bases from J, the junction kept 3 bases outside the gene matches. CDR3 length equals 15 residues.

The chain joins TRBV11-2 to TRBJ2-3; 8 positions agree with TRBD2. The length of the CDR3 is 15 residues. Germline V gives CDR1 SGHAT, CDR2 FQNNGV. V trimming: 5 bases; J trimming: 2 bases; junction bases outside the gene matches: 6. The CDR3 spells CASSKSGRSTDTQYF. DNA for the CDR3: TGTGCCAGCAGCAAAAGCGGGAGATCCACAGATACGCAGTATTTT.

On this clone itself: At one boundary the junction diverges from the germline segment, which might be a read error. The same CDR3 also results from other DNA sequences found in this sample. This sequence joins TRBV7-8 and TRBJ2-7, with a tentative D call TRBD1 (6 bases). CDR1 and CDR2 from the germline V gene are SGHVS and FQNEAQ. CDR3 size: 15 residues. The CDR3 DNA is TGTGCCAGCAGCCCGCCACCGGGACATTACTACGAGCAGTATTTC. Protein product: CASSPPPGHYYEQYF.

J is TRBJ2-5 and V is TRBV2; perhaps TRBD2 as D (5 bases). Germline CDR1 is SNHLY and CDR2 is FYNNEI. The CDR3 runs to 10 residues. The ends were cut back, 8 bases at V and 11 bases at J, with 12 bases in the middle. The CDR3 sequence is CASELREQYF. CDR3 coding DNA: TGTGCCAGCGAGTTGAGGGAGCAGTACTTC.

The V and J genes are TRBV2 and TRBJ2-5; 8 nucleotides match TRBD2. The CDR3 length is 15 residues. The ends lost 7 bases at V and 5 bases at J; junction bases unmatched: 12. The germline V gene encodes CDR1 SNHLY and CDR2 FYNNEI. DNA of the CDR3: TGTGCCAGCACATCCCCGGGGGGGCCGATTGAGACCCAGTACTTC. This translates into CASTSPGGPIETQYF.

The chain couples TRBV5-5 to TRBJ2-4; no definite D call. Germline V gene sequence: CDR1 SGHKS, CDR2 YYEKEE (reference sequence). The CDR3 runs to 12 residues. V lost 0 bases, J lost 7 bases, and 5 bases lay in between. The CDR3 bases are TGTGCCAGCAGCTTGGCCCCGAACATTCAGTACTTC. This translates into CASSLAPNIQYF.

The chain combines TRBV10-3 with TRBJ1-2; D gene uncertain. The V end lost 2 bases, the J end lost 2 bases, and 18 bases lay between the germline ends. There are 17 residues in the CDR3. Germline-derived CDR1 and CDR2 are ENHRY and SYGVKD. DNA for the CDR3: TGTGCCATCAGTGAGACCGGGATCCCCGAAGAAAACTATGGCTACACCTTC. Residues: CAISETGIPEENYGYTF.

This rearrangement joins TRBV7-6 to TRBJ2-2; TRBD1 agrees at 12 bases. The CDR3 has 14 residues. Per the germline V gene, CDR1 is SGHVS and CDR2 is FNYEAQ. V was pared by 10 bases and J by 6 bases, with 6 bases of the junction left unmatched. CDR3 loop: CATQGQGASGELFF. The CDR3 DNA follows: TGTGCCACCCAGGGACAGGGGGCGTCCGGGGAGCTGTTTTTT.

The chain couples TRBV11-2 to TRBJ2-5, with 13 bases fitting TRBD2. This CDR3 has 18 amino acids. V trimming: 8 bases; J trimming: 0 bases; junction bases outside the gene matches: 12. The germline gives CDR1 SGHAT, CDR2 FQNNGV. Here the CDR3 reads CASGSGQTSGGYQETQYF. CDR3 DNA sequence: TGTGCCAGCGGCTCCGGACAGACTAGCGGGGGGTACCAAGAGACCCAGTACTTC.